This record covers a single T cell receptor beta chain. The target antigen is unknown. PCR employed 60 Vbeta and 13 Jbeta primers. The data were produced by immunoSEQ multiplex PCR, yet TCRdb's version contains in-frame clones alone and is incomplete. The sample lists 250,000 to 350,000 clones, 86% occurring once. The CDR3 is 14 amino acids. Per the germline V gene, CDR1 is MNHEY and CDR2 is SMNVEV (reference sequence). V was pared by 6 bases and J by 1 base, with 1 base of the junction left unmatched. This sample is part of a study of cytomegalovirus exposure and HLA in healthy donors. Study results and limitations: Most subjects' HLA-A and HLA-B alleles were reportedly predicted from TCR beta sequences. Later analysis identified a missense DCLRE1C variant that was linked to TCR beta V- and J-gene trimming.

This receptor was obtained from a man in his forties or fifties in good health and CMV-seropositive. Input material: PBMCs. This chain joins TRBV27 and TRBJ2-3, with 10 bases aligning to TRBD2. The CDR3: CASRGLAGTDTQYF. The CDR3 DNA sequence: TGTGCCAGCAGAGGACTAGCGGGCACAGATACGCAGTATTTT.